The 27 T cell receptor beta chains listed next were all sequenced from one sample in a study of OX40 agonist ivuxolimab in advanced cancers. Data came from immunoSEQ multiplex PCR; TCRdb stores just in-frame clones and leaves some out. The sample consists of around 22,000 clones, over 75% of them appearing once. Sequenced here: CD4+ or CD8+ T cells sorted from blood, sampled in a trial of the OX40 agonist ivuxolimab. These TCRs come from an adult with an advanced solid tumor such as melanoma, head and neck, liver or kidney cancer.

The genes are TRBV6-6 and TRBJ1-1; tentative D call: TRBD1 (5 bases). Germline CDR1 MNHNY, CDR2 SVGAGI (reference sequence). This CDR3 contains 13 residues. The ends were cut back, 4 bases at V and 0 bases at J, with 6 bases in the middle. CDR3 amino acids: CASSWGVNTEAFF. As DNA, the CDR3 is TGTGCCAGCAGTTGGGGCGTGAACACTGAAGCTTTCTTT.

The V call is TRBV7-8, the J call TRBJ2-7; no clear D. Germline loops: CDR1 SGHVS, CDR2 FQNEAQ. The CDR3 has 12 residues. V was cut by 4 bases and J by 6 bases, with 10 bases left in between. CDR3 loop: CASSSSRTEQYF. CDR3 nucleotides: TGTGCCAGCAGCTCCTCTAGGACCGAGCAGTACTTC.

The gene calls are TRBV2 and TRBJ2-1; no clear D gene. CDR3 length: 13 amino acids. The germline V gene has CDR1 SNHLY and CDR2 FYNNEI. Trimming cost V 6 bases and J 1 base, with 7 bases left between them. CDR3: CASSGRSYNEQFF. In DNA, the CDR3 is TGTGCCAGCAGCGGAAGATCCTACAATGAGCAGTTCTTC.

V and J are TRBV9 and TRBJ2-3; 9 nucleotides match TRBD1. V shed 4 bases, J shed 2 bases, and the junction held 2 bases outside the gene matches. CDR1 is SGDLS, CDR2 YYNGEE, per germline. This CDR3 is built from 14 residues. CDR3 in amino acids: CASSWDRDTDTQYF. CDR3 nucleotide sequence: TGTGCCAGCAGCTGGGACAGGGACACAGATACGCAGTATTTT.

The chain couples TRBV5-4 to TRBJ1-1; D is uncertain. Germline V gives CDR1 SGHNT, CDR2 YYREEE (reference sequence). V lost 2 bases and J 1 base, leaving 15 bases between the germline ends. The CDR3 sequence is 16 residues long. For the CDR3, the DNA is TGTGCCAGCAGCTTCAAACAAATTCTAACGAACACTGAAGCTTTCTTT. It yields the protein CASSFKQILTNTEAFF.

This sequence joins TRBV6-1 and TRBJ2-5, with 13 bases that match TRBD2. V dropped 4 bases and J dropped 2; count of bases not matched to a gene: 7. Germline CDR1 reads MNHNS; CDR2 reads SASEGT. CDR3 size: 17 residues. DNA for the CDR3: TGTGCCAGCAGTGGAGCGATGGGACTAGCGGGGCAAGAGACCCAGTACTTC. This encodes CASSGAMGLAGQETQYF.

The chain has TRBV7-8 and TRBJ2-5; D gene uncertain. The CDR3 contains 15 residues. V was cut by 1 base and J by 7 bases, with 16 bases left in between. Germline V lookup: CDR1 SGHVS, CDR2 FQNEAQ. CDR3 in DNA: TGTGCCAGCAGCTTAGAATTGCTGCGATCGGGGACCCAGTACTTC. This encodes CASSLELLRSGTQYF.

V usage is TRBV9 and J usage is TRBJ2-1, with 7 bases identical to TRBD1. The trim removed 4 bases at V and 4 bases at J, leaving 8 bases unmatched. Germline V gene sequence: CDR1 SGDLS, CDR2 YYNGEE. The CDR3 runs to 15 residues. In nucleotides, the CDR3 is TGTGCCAGCAGCATCTCCGGGACAGCGTACAATGAGCAGTTCTTC. Translating it yields CASSISGTAYNEQFF.

Judged by abundance, this clone is medium-sized. One end of the junction is discordant with germline, which a read error may explain. The V gene is TRBV13, the J gene TRBJ2-7, with TRBD1 identical over 9 bases. CDR1 and CDR2 (germline): PRHDT, FYEKMQ (reference sequence). The CDR3 contains 14 residues. CDR3 nucleotides: TGTGCCAGCAGCCAAGAGGGACAGGGATATAACCCGAACTTC. It translates to CASSQEGQGYNPNF.

For the CDR3, the DNA is TGTGCCAGCAGTGGATTAGGGCTGCCTTCCTACAATGAGCAGTTCTTC. It specifies CASSGLGLPSYNEQFF. V gene TRBV6-1 combines with J gene TRBJ2-1; D gene uncertain. Germline CDR1 and CDR2: MNHNS and SASEGT. This CDR3 comprises 16 residues. The V end was cut by 4 bases, the J end by 1 base, with 14 bases between.

CDR3 amino acids: CASSFGDLGELFF. CDR3 bases: TGTGCCAGCAGCTTCGGGGACCTCGGGGAGCTGTTTTTT. V is TRBV11-3 and J is TRBJ2-2, with D perhaps assigned TRBD1 or TRBD2 (5 bases each). Deletions cut 3 bases from V and 7 bases from J, with 9 bases between. Germline values: CDR1 SGHNT, CDR2 YENEEA. There are 13 residues in the CDR3.

This chain connects TRBV5-1 to TRBJ2-1; D is possibly TRBD1 (5 bases). In germline, CDR1 is SGHRS, CDR2 YFSETQ. Trimming cost V 0 bases and J 9 bases, with 13 bases left between them. This CDR3 region has 14 residues. CDR3 nucleotides: TGCGCCAGCAGCTTGGGGTACCAGGGTGGTGAGCAGTTCTTC. This gives the protein CASSLGYQGGEQFF.

The rearrangement joins TRBV19 to TRBJ1-2; D possibly corresponds to TRBD1 (5 bases). Trimming left V 1 base short and J 5 bases short, with 14 bases between. The CDR3 has 15 residues. Germline CDR1 and CDR2: LNHDA and SQIVND (reference sequence). CDR3 in amino acids: CASSIGAGLEYGYTF. The CDR3 region has the DNA TGTGCCAGTAGTATAGGAGCAGGGTTGGAATATGGCTACACCTTC.

This clone qualifies as medium-sized. V gene TRBV5-6 combines with J gene TRBJ2-7; TRBD1 agrees at 7 bases. V shed 4 bases and J 0 bases; nucleotides not matched to a gene: 7. The CDR3 consists of 15 residues. From germline, CDR1 is SGHDT and CDR2 YYEEEE. DNA of the CDR3: TGTGCCAGCAGCCTGGACGGACAGGACTCCTACGAGCAGTACTTC. It is translated as CASSLDGQDSYEQYF.

The chain links TRBV19 to TRBJ2-3, with D perhaps TRBD1 (6 bases). Germline CDR1 reads LNHDA; CDR2 reads SQIVND (reference sequence). This CDR3 comprises 18 residues. V lost 2 bases and J lost 0, with 18 bases in between. CDR3 coding DNA: TGTGCCAGTAGTATAAGTAGGCCCTACAGGGCTAGCACAGATACGCAGTATTTT. As protein: CASSISRPYRASTDTQYF.

In DNA form, the CDR3 reads TGTGCCAGTAGTACGCCCCGGCGGGAGGCCGGGGAGCTGTTTTTT. Translated, it gives CASSTPRREAGELFF. V is TRBV19 and J is TRBJ2-2, with TRBD2 matching over 8 bases. J lost 6 bases, V lost 4 bases, and 7 bases had no gene match. Germline CDR1 reads LNHDA; CDR2 reads SQIVND (reference sequence). The CDR3 runs 15 residues.

The rearrangement links TRBV6-6 to TRBJ2-5; 10 nucleotides match TRBD2. Germline values: CDR1 MNHNY, CDR2 SVGAGI (reference sequence). V gave up 8 bases and J gave up 5 bases; unmatched junction bases: 11. The length of the CDR3 is 15 residues. CDR3 protein: CASSPTSGPGETQYF. The CDR3, as DNA: TGTGCCAGCTCCCCGACTAGCGGGCCGGGGGAGACCCAGTACTTC.

The chain recombines TRBV5-1 with TRBJ1-1; 7 bases are a match to TRBD1. The CDR3 runs 17 residues. V was pared by 6 bases and J by 3 bases, with 17 bases of the junction left unmatched. Germline V CDR1 and CDR2: SGHRS, YFSETQ. The CDR3 nucleotides read TGCGCCAGCACCGTCTGGGGACAGTCTTCCGGGGACACTGAAGCTTTCTTT. Protein sequence: CASTVWGQSSGDTEAFF.

The chain employs TRBV27 and TRBJ1-5; D is undetermined. Trimming took 3 bases from V and 6 from J, leaving 12 bases between them. Germline-derived CDR1 and CDR2 are MNHEY and SMNVEV (reference sequence). This CDR3 contains 14 residues. The CDR3 loop is CASSLGAAGQPQHF. In DNA form, the CDR3 reads TGTGCCAGCAGTTTGGGCGCCGCGGGTCAGCCCCAGCATTTT.

The chain couples TRBV7-2 to TRBJ2-3; 9 bases fit TRBD2. J lost 6 bases, V lost 5 bases, and 15 bases had no gene match. The length of the CDR3 is 17 residues. Germline V CDR1 and CDR2: SGHTA, FQGNSA. The CDR3 nucleotides read TGTGCCAGCAGCCCTCTTAATGCGGGAGGGCCGTGGGATACGCAGTATTTT. As protein: CASSPLNAGGPWDTQYF.

The CDR3 DNA follows: TGTGCCTGGAGTGTTCCCGCGTACGAGCAGTACTTC. Amino acids: CAWSVPAYEQYF. The chain links TRBV30 to TRBJ2-7; no clear D. Germline lookup yields CDR1 GTSNPN and CDR2 SVGIG (reference sequence). The CDR3 runs to 12 residues. Trimming took off 0 bases at V and 4 bases at J, with 7 bases between the two ends.

As for this clone: One end of the junction does not line up with germline, which may come from a read error. The rearrangement joins TRBV19 to TRBJ2-5, with TRBD2 matching over 11 bases. The J call could be wrong; TRBJ2-7 is a better fit for the DNA end. The CDR3 loop spans 14 amino acids. Germline CDR1 is LNHDA and CDR2 is SQIVND (reference sequence). DNA of the CDR3: TGTGCCAGTAGCATAGCGGGAGGGACCTACGAGCAGTACTTC. Amino acids: CASSIAGGTYEQYF.

The chain recombines TRBV29-1 with TRBJ1-1; tentative D call: TRBD1 (5 bases). The CDR3 length is 12 residues. V was clipped by 4 bases and J by 3 bases, with 9 bases between them. Per the germline V gene, CDR1 is SQVTM and CDR2 is ANQGSEA. The CDR3 sequence is CSVAMGDTEAFF. The CDR3 nucleotides are TGCAGCGTTGCCATGGGGGACACTGAAGCTTTCTTT.

V is TRBV9 and J is TRBJ2-5, with D maybe TRBD2 (5 bases). This CDR3 region has 14 residues. CDR1 and CDR2 (germline): SGDLS, YYNGEE. V was clipped by 4 bases and J by 5 bases, with 15 bases between them. CDR3: CASSFGEGPETQYF. CDR3 nucleotides: TGTGCCAGCAGCTTTGGTGAGGGCCCGGAGACCCAGTACTTC. The full variable domain, rest sourced from reference TRBV9 and TRBJ2-5, is DSGVTQTPKHLITATGQRVTLRCSPRSGDLSVYWYQQSLDQGLQFLIQYYNGEERAKGNILERFSAQQFPDLHSELNLSSLELGDSALYFCASSFGEGPETQYFGPGTRLLVL.

This chain links TRBV6-5 with TRBJ2-1, with 12 nucleotides matching TRBD2. CDR1 MNHEY and CDR2 SVGAGI come from the germline V gene. Trimming took 2 bases from V and 8 from J; bases not matched to a gene: 7. The CDR3 is 16 residues long. This CDR3 is CASSYLAGGPSDEQFF. DNA of the CDR3: TGTGCCAGCAGTTACCTAGCGGGAGGGCCTTCGGATGAGCAGTTCTTC.

The chain couples TRBV28 to TRBJ1-1, with D possibly being TRBD1 (5 bases). CDR3 length equals 13 residues. Trimming removed 3 bases from V and 6 bases from J, with 11 bases in between. The germline V gene has CDR1 MDHEN and CDR2 SYDVKM. The CDR3 nucleotides read TGTGCCAGCAGTTTTCGACAGCTTCCTGAAGCTTTCTTT. This encodes CASSFRQLPEAFF. Complete variable domain (other parts from reference TRBV28 and TRBJ1-1): DVKVTQSSRYLVKRTGEKVFLECVQDMDHENMFWYRQDPGLGLRLIYFSYDVKMKEKGDIPEGYSVSREKKERFSLILESASTNQTSMYLCASSFRQLPEAFFGQGTRLTVV.

The chain combines TRBV7-9 with TRBJ2-7, with a weak D call TRBD2 (5 bases). V shed 3 bases and J shed 2 bases, with 11 bases lying between them. Germline V CDR1 and CDR2: SEHNR, FQNEAQ (reference sequence). The CDR3 has 14 residues. The CDR3 region is CASSFPADTYEQYF. The CDR3 DNA is TGTGCCAGCAGCTTCCCAGCGGATACCTACGAGCAGTACTTC.